One and the same sample provided the 30 T cell receptor beta chains below, sequenced in a study of blood T cell repertoires in COVID-19. Measured with immunoSEQ multiplex PCR; TCRdb has only the in-frame clones, and not every one. The table has some 250,000 clones, 70% to 90% seen once; the top ten hold more than 10%. Input material: peripheral blood. These receptor sequences come from a woman aged 30 to 39 with COVID-19, enrolled during active disease.

This chain links TRBV7-6 with TRBJ2-1, with TRBD2 identical over 8 bases. Looked up from germline, CDR1 is SGHVS and CDR2 is FNYEAQ. The V gene end was trimmed by 2 bases and the J gene end by 10 bases; junction bases not matched to a gene: 7. The CDR3 runs 14 residues. The chain's CDR3 is CASSLIGGVIEQFF. The DNA for the CDR3 is TGTGCCAGCAGCTTAATCGGGGGGGTCATCGAGCAGTTCTTC.

J is TRBJ1-2 and V is TRBV4-1, with D unresolved. The V end was cut by 5 bases, the J end by 5 bases, with 15 bases between. Germline loops: CDR1 MGHRA, CDR2 YSYEKL. There are 14 residues in the CDR3. The CDR3 is CASSSTLFAYGYTF. The CDR3 DNA follows: TGCGCCAGCAGCTCTACGTTATTCGCTTATGGCTACACCTTC.

This chain connects TRBV5-1 to TRBJ2-6; a weak D match, TRBD2 (5 bases). The V gene lost 3 bases and the J gene lost 4 bases, with 8 bases spanning the gap. The CDR3 sequence is 14 residues long. Germline assignment: CDR1 SGHRS and CDR2 YFSETQ. DNA for the CDR3: TGCGCCAGCAGCTGGGGAGAGGGGGCCAACGTCCTGACTTTC. This gives the protein CASSWGEGANVLTF.

The chain links TRBV6-6 to TRBJ1-2; D remains ambiguous. This CDR3 has 12 residues. Between the trimmed V and J ends, which lost 5 bases and 4 bases, there was a span of 8 bases. The germline V gene encodes CDR1 MNHNY and CDR2 SVGAGI (reference sequence). The CDR3 protein is CASSVTLYGYTF. The CDR3 region has the DNA TGTGCCAGCAGTGTGACACTCTATGGCTACACCTTC.

The chain carries TRBV10-1 and TRBJ2-7; D might be TRBD1 (5 bases). From germline, CDR1 is WNHNN and CDR2 SYGVQD (reference sequence). The V and J ends lost 10 bases and 0 bases respectively, with 10 bases between them. CDR3 length equals 12 residues. The CDR3 loop reads CATSDSSYEQYF. The CDR3 coding sequence is TGCGCCACCTCCGACAGCTCCTACGAGCAGTACTTC.

The chain links TRBV3-1 (or the pseudogene TRBV3-2) to TRBJ2-3; 9 bases agree with TRBD2. Germline CDR1 is LGHDT and CDR2 is YNNKEL (reference sequence). After removal of 2 bases from V and 0 bases from J, the junction contained 6 bases not matched to a gene. This CDR3 has 17 amino acids. CDR3 in DNA: TGTGCCAGCAGCCAATACAGCGGGGGGACTAGCACAGATACGCAGTATTTT. Translating gives CASSQYSGGTSTDTQYF.

The chain combines TRBV6-1 with TRBJ2-4, with TRBD1 identical over 8 bases. The CDR3 consists of 17 residues. CDR1 is MNHNS and CDR2 is SASEGT in the germline V gene. V trimming: 2 bases; J trimming: 0 bases; junction bases outside the gene matches: 6. The CDR3 sequence: CASSERGQALAKNIQYF. CDR3 nucleotide sequence: TGTGCCAGCAGTGAACGGGGACAGGCACTAGCCAAAAACATTCAGTACTTC.

This chain connects TRBV2 to TRBJ2-2, with TRBD1 matching 7 bases. The CDR3 has 14 residues. Per germline, CDR1 SNHLY and CDR2 FYNNEI. With V trimmed by 6 bases and J by 7 bases, 8 bases remained unmatched. The CDR3 loop is CASSDRDGDGELFF. Here the CDR3 DNA reads TGTGCCAGCAGCGACAGGGACGGAGACGGGGAGCTGTTTTTT.

V usage is TRBV27 and J usage is TRBJ1-4; 7 bases are a match to TRBD1. Germline values: CDR1 MNHEY, CDR2 SMNVEV (reference sequence). Losses at the gene ends were 4 bases for V and 2 bases for J; bases not matched to a gene: 10. The CDR3 runs 17 residues. In DNA, the CDR3 is TGTGCCAGCAGTTCCCGCGCGATGACAGGGACTAATGAAAAACTGTTTTTT. It specifies CASSSRAMTGTNEKLFF.

This rearrangement joins TRBV10-1 to TRBJ2-3; D not certain. V was clipped by 5 bases and J by 2 bases, with 8 bases between them. This CDR3 region has 13 residues. The germline V gene has CDR1 WNHNN and CDR2 SYGVQD (reference sequence). The DNA for the CDR3 is TGCGCCAGCAGTCCTGCGTACACAGATACGCAGTATTTT. Amino acids: CASSPAYTDTQYF.

The chain has TRBV4-1 and TRBJ2-2; the match to TRBD2 covers 9 bases. The junction had 9 bases not matched to a gene; V was cut back by 0 bases and J by 7 bases. Germline CDR1 reads MGHRA; CDR2 reads YSYEKL. The CDR3 has 17 amino acids. The CDR3 region is CASSQDGGGARSGELFF. The DNA for the CDR3 is TGCGCCAGCAGCCAAGACGGCGGGGGGGCCCGAAGCGGGGAGCTGTTTTTT.

The rearrangement joins TRBV7-9 to TRBJ2-7, with TRBD2 identical over 7 bases. This CDR3 spans 15 amino acids. Germline values: CDR1 SEHNR, CDR2 FQNEAQ (reference sequence). The junction had 6 bases not matched to a gene; V was cut back by 1 base and J by 3 bases. The CDR3 is CASSLGEGPIYEQYF. The CDR3, as DNA: TGTGCCAGCAGCTTAGGGGAGGGACCCATCTACGAGCAGTACTTC.

Written as DNA, the CDR3 is TGTGCCAGCTCACCGCTTGGGAGCGGGGCAACCTACGAGCAGTACTTC. It codes for CASSPLGSGATYEQYF. The rearrangement uses TRBV18 and TRBJ2-7; 7 bases line up with TRBD2. The CDR3 totals 16 residues. CDR1 KGHSH and CDR2 LQKENI come from the germline V gene. The ends lost 3 bases at V and 2 bases at J; junction bases unmatched: 10.

The V call is TRBV19, the J call TRBJ2-1, with D maybe TRBD2 (7 bases). V lost 3 bases and J 8 bases, leaving 14 bases between the germline ends. Looked up from germline, CDR1 is LNHDA and CDR2 is SQIVND (reference sequence). The CDR3 has 14 residues. CDR3 sequence: CASSIGGRRDEQFF. CDR3 sequence (DNA): TGTGCCAGTAGTATCGGGGGGCGCCGGGATGAGCAGTTCTTC.

This clone was detected a few times. This sequence joins TRBV10-1 and TRBJ2-2, with D possibly TRBD1 on 5 matching bases. Trimming cost V 6 bases and J 4 bases, with 12 bases left between them. This CDR3 region has 14 residues. From germline, CDR1 is WNHNN and CDR2 SYGVQD (reference sequence). The DNA of the CDR3 is TGCGCCAGCAGCTCAGCCCAGGGCACCGGGGAGCTGTTTTTT. Protein: CASSSAQGTGELFF.

The chain has TRBV5-1 and TRBJ2-5; D unclear. The germline gives CDR1 SGHRS, CDR2 YFSETQ. The CDR3 has 12 amino acids. V was pared by 0 bases and J by 9 bases, with 9 bases between. CDR3 sequence: CASSLADQAQYF. In DNA, the CDR3 is TGCGCCAGCAGCTTGGCCGATCAGGCCCAGTACTTC.

The chain recombines TRBV6-6 with TRBJ2-3, with 11 nucleotides matching TRBD2. The germline V gene has CDR1 MNHNY and CDR2 SVGAGI (reference sequence). There are 13 residues in the CDR3. Trimming at V came to 6 bases and at J to 14 bases, leaving 10 bases not matched to a gene. CDR3 bases: TGTGCCAGCAGGACTAGCGGGGAGCCCGGGAGGTATTTT. Amino acid sequence: CASRTSGEPGRYF.

This clone was detected only a few times. The chain has TRBV4-2 and TRBJ1-6; D gene unclear. Germline lookup yields CDR1 LGHNA and CDR2 YNFKEQ. V was clipped by 1 base and J by 9 bases, with 7 bases between them. This CDR3 is 13 amino acids long. The CDR3 region has the DNA TGTGCCAGCAGCCAAGTTGAGGTTTCACCCCTCCACTTT. Amino acids: CASSQVEVSPLHF.

The chain carries TRBV6-5 and TRBJ2-3; D call uncertain. V lost 5 bases and J 2 bases, leaving 11 bases between the germline ends. Germline CDR1 reads MNHEY; CDR2 reads SVGAGI. The length of the CDR3 is 14 residues. The CDR3 loop reads CASSPRRYTDTQYF. The DNA of the CDR3 is TGTGCCAGCAGTCCCCGCCGGTACACAGATACGCAGTATTTT.

CDR3 coding DNA: TGCGCCAGCAGCGCCCGACAGGGTCCGGGGGAAAAACTGTTTTTT. Its translation is CASSARQGPGEKLFF. V is TRBV5-1 and J is TRBJ1-4; 7 bases map to TRBD1. CDR1 and CDR2 (germline): SGHRS, YFSETQ. The CDR3 is 15 amino acids. With V trimmed by 4 bases and J by 8 bases, 11 bases remained unmatched.

This clone was counted a few times. The chain recombines TRBV5-1 with TRBJ1-4; no reliable D call. The V end lost 6 bases, the J end lost 4 bases, and 13 bases lay between the germline ends. Per germline, CDR1 SGHRS and CDR2 YFSETQ. The length of the CDR3 is 14 residues. The CDR3 reads CASKPDTLNEKLFF. CDR3 bases: TGCGCCAGCAAGCCAGACACGCTTAATGAAAAACTGTTTTTT.

The chain couples TRBV6-6 to TRBJ1-5; no clear D gene. The CDR3 is made up of 14 amino acids. Deletions cut 11 bases from V and 2 bases from J, with 16 bases between. From germline, CDR1 is MNHNY and CDR2 SVGAGI (reference sequence). The CDR3 here is CACGRLRGNQPQHF. Written as DNA, the CDR3 is TGTGCCTGCGGGCGGCTTCGGGGCAATCAGCCCCAGCATTTT.

The chain links TRBV19 to TRBJ2-1; D not resolved. This CDR3 comprises 15 residues. The ends were cut back, 1 base at V and 1 base at J, with 8 bases in the middle. Per the germline V gene, CDR1 is LNHDA and CDR2 is SQIVND (reference sequence). This CDR3 is CASSIVAYSYNEQFF. The CDR3 region has the DNA TGTGCCAGTAGTATAGTTGCGTATTCCTACAATGAGCAGTTCTTC.

The table lists this clone with a count of one. V usage is TRBV19 and J usage is TRBJ1-2; weak D call: TRBD1 (5 bases). The germline V gene encodes CDR1 LNHDA and CDR2 SQIVND (reference sequence). CDR3 size: 13 residues. V lost 5 bases and J lost 3, with 10 bases in between. DNA for the CDR3: TGTGCCAGTAGTCCCCAAGGGGACTATGGCTACACCTTC. Translating it yields CASSPQGDYGYTF.

The chain joins TRBV5-1 to TRBJ2-3, with TRBD2 identical over 13 bases. The length of the CDR3 is 16 residues. From germline, CDR1 is SGHRS and CDR2 YFSETQ. The J segment lost 5 bases and the V segment lost 4 bases, leaving 7 bases of the junction unmatched. For the CDR3, the DNA is TGCGCCAGCAGCGATACTAGCGGGGGGGCGCAAGATACGCAGTATTTT. This codes for CASSDTSGGAQDTQYF.

In its sample, this clone was seen once. This chain joins TRBV6-6 and TRBJ1-5; a possible D gene is TRBD1 (6 bases). CDR1 MNHNY and CDR2 SVGAGI come from the germline V gene (reference sequence). V was cut by 5 bases and J by 5 bases, with 7 bases left in between. The CDR3 totals 12 residues. The CDR3 DNA reads TGTGCCAGCAGTAGGACAGATCAGCCCCAGCATTTT. Residues: CASSRTDQPQHF.

The V and J genes are TRBV5-8 and TRBJ1-1; D perhaps matches TRBD1 (6 bases). Trimming took off 1 base at V and 9 bases at J, with 10 bases between the two ends. CDR3 length equals 12 residues. Germline CDR1 and CDR2: SGHTS and YDEGEE. In DNA form, the CDR3 reads TGTGCCAGCAGCTTGAGGACAGCGCAAGCTTTCTTT. Translation gives CASSLRTAQAFF.

The CDR3 region has the DNA TGTGCCAGCAGCTTGCGAGGGGGGGAACCGTGGCAAGAGACCCAGTACTTC. Its translation is CASSLRGGEPWQETQYF. This sequence joins TRBV7-8 and TRBJ2-5; D possibly corresponds to TRBD2 (7 bases). The germline gives CDR1 SGHVS, CDR2 FQNEAQ. Trimming took off 3 bases at V and 2 bases at J, with 19 bases between the two ends. The CDR3 is made up of 17 amino acids.

The V call is TRBV28, the J call TRBJ2-7; D may be TRBD2 (6 bases). This CDR3 has 16 residues. Per germline, CDR1 MDHEN and CDR2 SYDVKM. V lost 2 bases and J 7 bases, leaving 21 bases between the germline ends. DNA of the CDR3: TGTGCCAGCAGTTTAATCGTGGGGGAGGAACTACTGGAGCAGTACTTC. Its protein is CASSLIVGEELLEQYF. The entire variable domain, with the rest obtained from reference TRBV28 and TRBJ2-7, is as follows: DVKVTQSSRYLVKRTGEKVFLECVQDMDHENMFWYRQDPGLGLRLIYFSYDVKMKEKGDIPEGYSVSREKKERFSLILESASTNQTSMYLCASSLIVGEELLEQYFGPGTRLTVT.

The chain uses TRBV24-1 and TRBJ2-1, with D unclear. Trimming stripped 2 bases from V and 0 bases from J, with 10 bases between. The CDR3 contains 16 residues. Per the germline V gene, CDR1 is KGHDR and CDR2 is SFDVKD. CDR3 DNA: TGTGCCACCAGTGATTCCCACCAGGTCTCCTACAATGAGCAGTTCTTC. Protein sequence: CATSDSHQVSYNEQFF.